This TCR beta chain is drawn from a study of T-cell memory formation after mild COVID-19. Overall study context: Among the donors, TCR clusters were largely specific to each donor. Overall study findings and caveats: CM and EM subsets held most contracting CD4+ clones; EMRA held CD8+ ones. A second wave expanding day 15 to 37 was CD4+-biased; contracting clones were balanced.

This clonotype came up a few times. Its antigen is not identified. 5'RACE primed at constant segments yielded TCR alpha and TCR beta cDNA libraries bearing sample barcodes and UMIs. TCRdb reanalysed the 5' RACE reads using MiXCR and keeps one entry per CDR3 protein. The sample carries about 90,000 distinct CDR3 sequences, about 12% recorded once. With 9 bases removed from V and 2 bases from J, the gap between germline ends came to 16 bases. CDR3 length: 14 residues. Germline V lookup: CDR1 MNHEY, CDR2 SVGAGI. The sequenced sample consisted of PBMCs or a T cell subset sorted from them (not recorded which). This clonotype was sampled from an adult woman who had mild COVID-19 (a few samples of this study predate the infection). Cell type and time point are not known. This chain connects TRBV6-5 to TRBJ2-5; either TRBD1 or TRBD2 may fit D (5 bases each). CDR3 loop: CASGLVGVQETQYF. DNA of the CDR3: TGTGCCAGTGGACTGGTAGGGGTACAAGAGACCCAGTACTTC.